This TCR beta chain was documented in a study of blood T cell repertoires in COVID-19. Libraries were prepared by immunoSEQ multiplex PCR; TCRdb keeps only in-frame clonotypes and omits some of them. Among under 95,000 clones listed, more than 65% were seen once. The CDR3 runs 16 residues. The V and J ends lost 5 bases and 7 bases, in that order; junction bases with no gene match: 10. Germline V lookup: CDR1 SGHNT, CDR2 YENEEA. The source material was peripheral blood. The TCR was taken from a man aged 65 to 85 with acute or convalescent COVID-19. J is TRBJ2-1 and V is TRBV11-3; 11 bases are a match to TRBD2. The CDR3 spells CASSPGSGGAANEQFF. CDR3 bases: TGTGCCAGCAGCCCCGGTAGCGGGGGGGCCGCGAATGAGCAGTTCTTC.